This T cell receptor (beta chain) was identified in a study of blood T cell repertoires in COVID-19. Study-wide context: Researchers got acute and convalescent COVID-19 samples from the United States, Italy and Spain. Sample material is recorded as cDNA or gDNA derived from T cells, B-cell-depleted T cells, or PBMCs.

How the authors handled the data: Estimation of nucleated cell counts relied on the amplification of reference gene primers. This table comes from immunoSEQ multiplex PCR, and its TCRdb copy is limited to in-frame clones, with some not included. The V and J calls and clone size come from that table; D and trimming were worked out from the DNA. Altogether fewer than 250,000 clones are present, approximately 84% being singletons, with the ten largest covering roughly 7.6%. CDR1 SGHRS and CDR2 YFSETQ come from the germline V gene. The CDR3 spans 14 residues. V was shortened by 0 bases and J by 6 bases, with 12 bases between the two germline ends.

The origin of this receptor is a woman aged 50 to 60 with active or convalescent COVID-19. The V gene is TRBV5-1, the J gene TRBJ1-1, with D unresolved. Sequencing was performed on peripheral blood. CDR3 protein: CASSLESSGAEAFF. The DNA for the CDR3 is TGCGCCAGCAGCTTGGAGTCTTCCGGGGCTGAAGCTTTCTTT.